The next 9 T cell receptor beta chains were all read from a single sample in a study of T cells in Graves' hyperthyroidism and ophthalmopathy. RNA transcripts provided the source from which TCR beta CDR3 regions were amplified. TCR CDR3 regions were first amplified by RT-PCR with HTBI primers. TCRdb recomputed calls from the multiplex PCR reads with MiXCR, one row per CDR3 protein. Of hundreds of thousands of distinct CDR3 sequences detected, roughly a sixth appear once; the ten largest clones hold approximately 16%. Specimen: blood. All receptors derive from a woman in her forties or fifties with Graves' hyperthyroidism that later progressed to Graves' ophthalmopathy.

This rearrangement joins TRBV20-1 to TRBJ1-1, with D tentatively TRBD1 (5 bases). The germline gives CDR1 DFQATT, CDR2 SNEGSKA (reference sequence). This CDR3 comprises 15 residues. The ends were cut back, 4 bases at V and 5 bases at J, with 20 bases in the middle. The CDR3 is CSATPAPGRSTEAFF. The CDR3 nucleotides are TGCAGTGCTACCCCCGCCCCAGGGAGGAGTACTGAAGCTTTCTTT.

CDR3 nucleotide sequence: TGCAGTGCCTATGGACCTGGGAATCAGCCCCAGCATTTT. Protein: CSAYGPGNQPQHF. The V and J genes are TRBV20-1 and TRBJ1-5; D gene ambiguous. Germline V CDR1 and CDR2: DFQATT, SNEGSKA (reference sequence). V gave up 6 bases and J gave up 4 bases, with 13 bases separating them. This CDR3 is 13 amino acids long.

The table lists this clonotype with a few counts. The V gene is TRBV12-3 or TRBV12-4, the J gene TRBJ1-2, with no clear D. The CDR3 extends over 14 amino acids. With 3 bases removed from V and 7 bases from J, the gap between germline ends came to 15 bases. For the CDR3, the DNA is TGTGCCAGCAGTTTGGTGGGGAGTGCGGCTGGCTACACCTTC. Protein: CASSLVGSAAGYTF.

In DNA, the CDR3 is TGTGCCAGCAGACGGCCCTCGGGTGAAGCTTTCTTT. It codes for CASRRPSGEAFF. The chain has TRBV6-1 and TRBJ1-1; D unresolved. The germline CDR1 and CDR2 sequences are MNHNS and SASEGT. V lost 6 bases and J 7 bases, leaving 12 bases between the germline ends. The length of the CDR3 is 12 residues.

About this clonotype itself: The junction departs from germline at one end; a sequencing error may be responsible. The rearrangement joins TRBV18 to TRBJ1-3; D may be TRBD1 (6 bases). CDR1 is KGHSH, CDR2 LQKENI, per germline. This CDR3 region has 16 residues. The CDR3 loop is CANSQLTGNSGNTIYF. Here the CDR3 DNA reads TGTGCCAACTCACAACTAACAGGGAACTCTGGAAACACCATATATTTT. Complete variable domain (other parts from reference TRBV18 and TRBJ1-3): NAGVMQNPRHLVRRRGQEARLRCSPMKGHSHVYWYRQLPEEGLKFMVYLQKENIIDESGMPKERFSAEFPKEGPSILRIQQVVRGDSAAYFCANSQLTGNSGNTIYFGEGSWLTVV.

As concerns this clonotype: It may be a read error: a sequence one base away is much more abundant. The gene calls are TRBV3-1 and TRBJ1-1; the D gene is possibly TRBD1 (6 bases). Germline V CDR1 and CDR2: LGHDT, YNNKEL (reference sequence). V was pared by 0 bases and J by 0 bases, with 8 bases between. This CDR3 has 15 amino acids. The CDR3 here is CASSQEGDMNTEAFF. The CDR3 DNA sequence: TGTGCCAGCAGCCAAGAGGGGGACATGAACACTGAAGCTTTCTTT.

This sequence joins TRBV20-1 and TRBJ1-2; 8 nucleotides match TRBD1. J was trimmed by 0 bases and V by 6 bases; bases with no gene match: 6. Germline values: CDR1 DFQATT, CDR2 SNEGSKA (reference sequence). This CDR3 is built from 14 residues. In DNA form, the CDR3 reads TGCAGTGCGGCCCGGGACAGGACTAACTATGGCTACACCTTC. It yields the protein CSAARDRTNYGYTF.

Comment on this clonotype: A single base separates this from a much larger clone, so it may be a read error. The chain employs TRBV4-1 and TRBJ1-1, with D perhaps matching TRBD1 (5 bases). The V and J ends lost 1 base and 4 bases respectively, with 10 bases between them. The CDR3 has 14 amino acids. Germline V gene lookup returns CDR1 MGHRA and CDR2 YSYEKL. The CDR3 loop reads CASSQGQSCTEAFF. In DNA form, the CDR3 reads TGCGCCAGCAGCCAAGGACAGAGCTGCACTGAAGCTTTCTTT.

This clonotype was observed a handful of times. The chain employs TRBV5-1 and TRBJ2-3, with 8 positions matching TRBD2. The germline gives CDR1 SGHRS, CDR2 YFSETQ. Losses at the gene ends were 7 bases for V and 3 bases for J; bases not matched to a gene: 7. This CDR3 is 14 amino acids long. The DNA of the CDR3 is TGCGCCAGCGCGGTATTAGCGGGGACAGATACGCAGTATTTT. Translating it yields CASAVLAGTDTQYF.